This T cell receptor beta chain appears in the sequencing data of a study of response to subunit inactivated influenza vaccine. Study findings and constraints: Authors suggested that a seasonal influenza vaccination recruits few new T cells each time.

This clonotype was counted a few times. Its antigen is not known. TCRdb re-called the RT-PCR reads through MiXCR, storing one row per CDR3 protein. The sample has approximately 500,000 distinct CDR3 sequences, 13% to 15% seen once. CDR3 size: 12 residues. The V gene's germline CDR1 is MDHEN and CDR2 SYDVKM. V dropped 2 bases and J dropped 7 bases, with 8 bases sitting between them. The J gene is TRBJ2-5, the V gene TRBV28, with D perhaps TRBD1 or TRBD2 (5 bases each). The source material was PBMCs from blood, sampled about 13 days after vaccination. The sequence was obtained from a man in his fifties or sixties who received an inactivated influenza vaccine. CDR3 sequence (DNA): TGTGCCAGCAGTTTACCCGGGACGACCCAGTACTTC. Amino acids: CASSLPGTTQYF.